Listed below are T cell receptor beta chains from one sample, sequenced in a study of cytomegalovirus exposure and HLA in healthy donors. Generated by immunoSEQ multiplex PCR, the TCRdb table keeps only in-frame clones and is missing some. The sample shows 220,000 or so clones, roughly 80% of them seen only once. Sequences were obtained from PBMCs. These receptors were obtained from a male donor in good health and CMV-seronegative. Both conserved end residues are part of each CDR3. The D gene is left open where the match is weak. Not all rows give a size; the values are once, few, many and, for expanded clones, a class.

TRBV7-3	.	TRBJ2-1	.	CASSFEGITHMNEQFF	TGTGCCAGCAGCTTTGAGGGAATCACACACATGAATGAGCAGTTCTTC
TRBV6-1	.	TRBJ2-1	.	CASRGAGVYNEQFF	TGTGCCAGCAGGGGCGCCGGGGTATACAATGAGCAGTTCTTC
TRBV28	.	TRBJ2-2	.	CASSLWSGLPGTGELFF	TGTGCCAGCAGTTTATGGAGCGGGCTCCCGGGTACCGGGGAGCTGTTTTTT
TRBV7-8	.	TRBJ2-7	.	CASSLDTDSYEQYF	TGTGCCAGCAGCTTAGACACAGACTCCTACGAGCAGTACTTC
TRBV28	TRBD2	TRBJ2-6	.	CASSLGQGGKANVLTF	TGTGCCAGCAGTTTGGGGCAGGGAGGGAAAGCCAACGTCCTGACTTTC
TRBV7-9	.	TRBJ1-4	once	CASTLTGSTNEKLFF	TGTGCCAGCACCTTGACGGGGTCAACTAATGAAAAACTGTTTTTT
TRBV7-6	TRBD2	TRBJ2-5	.	CASRSGGGGETQYF	TGTGCCAGCAGATCCGGCGGGGGGGGAGAGACCCAGTACTTC
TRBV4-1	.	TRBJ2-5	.	CASSARGREVQETQYF	TGCGCCAGCAGCGCCCGCGGGCGCGAGGTCCAAGAGACCCAGTACTTC
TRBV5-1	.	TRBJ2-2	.	CASRDQPGTGELFF	TGCGCCAGCAGGGATCAGCCGGGAACCGGGGAGCTGTTTTTT
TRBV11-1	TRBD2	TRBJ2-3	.	CASSYGLVGTQYF	TGTGCCAGCAGCTACGGACTAGTTGGTACGCAGTATTTT
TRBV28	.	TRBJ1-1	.	CASSLRVLRAEAFF	TGTGCCAGCAGTTTAAGGGTCCTGCGGGCTGAAGCTTTCTTT
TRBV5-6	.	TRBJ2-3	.	CASSLKGLTDTQYF	TGTGCCAGCAGCTTAAAGGGACTCACAGATACGCAGTATTTT
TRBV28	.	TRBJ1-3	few	CASRDTHSGNTIYF	TGTGCCAGCAGAGACACTCACTCTGGAAACACCATATATTTT
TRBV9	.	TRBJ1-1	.	CASGQGITEAFF	TGTGCCAGCGGCCAGGGTATAACTGAAGCTTTCTTT
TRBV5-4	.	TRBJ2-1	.	CASTRRDGDNEQFF	TGTGCCAGCACTCGGAGAGACGGAGACAATGAGCAGTTCTTC
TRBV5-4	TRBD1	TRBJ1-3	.	CASSLGTGDGGNTIYF	TGTGCCAGCAGCTTGGGAACAGGGGACGGTGGAAACACCATATATTTT
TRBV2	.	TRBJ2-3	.	CASSVKRDTDTQYF	TGTGCCAGCAGTGTTAAGAGAGACACAGATACGCAGTATTTT
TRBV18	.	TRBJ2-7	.	CASSPTGSSYEQYF	TGTGCCAGCTCACCGACGGGGTCGTCCTACGAGCAGTACTTC
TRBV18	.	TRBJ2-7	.	CASSPLGPLASYEQYF	TGTGCCAGCTCACCACTCGGTCCACTAGCTTCCTACGAGCAGTACTTC
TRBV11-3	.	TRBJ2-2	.	CASSLGSSVTGELFF	TGTGCCAGCAGCTTAGGTAGTAGCGTAACCGGGGAGCTGTTTTTT
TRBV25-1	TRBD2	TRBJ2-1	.	CASNPGTRYNEQFF	TGTGCCAGCAATCCCGGGACTAGGTACAATGAGCAGTTCTTC
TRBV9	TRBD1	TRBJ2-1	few	CASSARTGNYNEQFF	TGTGCCAGCAGCGCCCGGACAGGGAACTACAATGAGCAGTTCTTC
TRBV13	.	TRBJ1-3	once	CASSPAGGNTIYF	TGTGCCAGCAGCCCCGCCGGTGGAAACACCATATATTTT
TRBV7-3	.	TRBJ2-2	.	CASSPKVGVGNTGELFF	TGTGCCAGCAGCCCCAAAGTCGGGGTGGGGAACACCGGGGAGCTGTTTTTT
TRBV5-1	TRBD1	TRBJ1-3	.	CASSPRDSISGNTIYF	TGCGCCAGCAGCCCCCGGGACAGCATCTCTGGAAACACCATATATTTT
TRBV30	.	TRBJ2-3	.	CARSDVAATNQYF	TGTGCCCGGTCCGACGTAGCGGCTACGAATCAGTATTTT
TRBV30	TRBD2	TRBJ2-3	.	CAWSTHFSGRGVWEYF	TGTGCCTGGAGTACCCATTTTAGCGGGAGAGGGGTGTGGGAGTATTTT
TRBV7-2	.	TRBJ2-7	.	CASSFPDRTEQYF	TGTGCCAGCAGCTTCCCGGACAGAACCGAGCAGTACTTC
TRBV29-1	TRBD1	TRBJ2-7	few	CSAGPGGIYEQYF	TGCAGTGCCGGTCCAGGGGGAATCTACGAGCAGTACTTC
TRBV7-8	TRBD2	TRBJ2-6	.	CASSYLAGVVSGANVLTF	TGTGCCAGCAGCTACTTAGCGGGAGTGGTGTCTGGGGCCAACGTCCTGACTTTC
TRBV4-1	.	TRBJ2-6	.	CACSQRESGGTRANVLTF	TGCGCCTGCAGCCAAAGGGAGAGTGGAGGGACGAGGGCCAACGTCCTGACTTTC
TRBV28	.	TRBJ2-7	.	CATSPDTYEQYF	TGTGCCACCTCCCCAGATACCTACGAGCAGTACTTC
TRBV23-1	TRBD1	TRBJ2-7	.	CASSQDRVTYEQYF	TGCGCCAGCAGTCAGGACAGGGTAACCTACGAGCAGTACTTC
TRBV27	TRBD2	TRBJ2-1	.	CASSPPLREGDNEQFF	TGTGCCAGCAGTCCTCCACTCCGGGAGGGGGACAATGAGCAGTTCTTC